These 24 T cell receptor beta chains originate from one sample sequenced in a study of cytomegalovirus exposure and HLA in healthy donors. With 60 Vbeta and 13 Jbeta primers, the PCR was carried out. Using immunoSEQ multiplex PCR, the repertoire was profiled, and TCRdb retains in-frame clones only, with some absent. The profile covers 150,000 to 200,000 clones, with more than 75% appearing a single time and 1.5% taken by the ten largest. Sequences were obtained from PBMCs. All receptors come from a girl aged 10 to 17 in good health and CMV-seropositive.

This rearrangement joins TRBV20-1 to TRBJ2-3; D gene unclear. This CDR3 is 10 amino acids long. The germline gives CDR1 DFQATT, CDR2 SNEGSKA (reference sequence). The germline V and J ends were trimmed by 4 bases and 6 bases, with 5 bases remaining between them. CDR3 amino acids: CSATFDTQYF. The DNA for the CDR3 is TGCAGTGCTACCTTCGATACGCAGTATTTT.

V is TRBV10-3 and J is TRBJ2-7; 10 bases are shared with TRBD1. Germline loops: CDR1 ENHRY, CDR2 SYGVKD. The CDR3 runs to 14 residues. Losses at the gene ends were 6 bases for V and 7 bases for J; bases not matched to a gene: 9. In DNA, the CDR3 is TGTGCCATCAGCGAGGGACAGGGGATTAGGGAGCAGTACTTC. Residues: CAISEGQGIREQYF.

The chain joins TRBV6-5 to TRBJ2-7, with TRBD2 identical over 11 bases. V trimming: 6 bases; J trimming: 2 bases; junction bases outside the gene matches: 6. CDR3 length equals 15 residues. Germline lookup yields CDR1 MNHEY and CDR2 SVGAGI. CDR3 in amino acids: CASRARLAGTYEQYF. The DNA of the CDR3 is TGTGCCAGCAGAGCCCGACTAGCGGGGACCTACGAGCAGTACTTC.

The chain recombines TRBV9 with TRBJ2-5; 8 positions match TRBD1. The CDR3 extends over 15 amino acids. The V gene end was trimmed by 4 bases and the J gene end by 2 bases; junction bases not matched to a gene: 7. CDR1 and CDR2 from the germline V gene are SGDLS and YYNGEE. The CDR3 loop reads CASSPWTGPQETQYF. The CDR3 DNA reads as TGTGCCAGCAGCCCTTGGACAGGGCCTCAAGAGACCCAGTACTTC. The full variable domain, its missing parts supplied by reference TRBV9 and TRBJ2-5, is DSGVTQTPKHLITATGQRVTLRCSPRSGDLSVYWYQQSLDQGLQFLIQYYNGEERAKGNILERFSAQQFPDLHSELNLSSLELGDSALYFCASSPWTGPQETQYFGPGTRLLVL.

There are a few counts of this clone. The J gene is TRBJ1-2, the V gene TRBV2; 9 nucleotides match TRBD1. The CDR3 length is 15 residues. CDR1 is SNHLY and CDR2 is FYNNEI in the germline V gene. J gave up 6 bases and V 1 base, and 6 bases lay outside the gene matches. CDR3 sequence reads: CASSEELGTGNGYTF. For the CDR3, the DNA is TGTGCCAGCAGTGAAGAATTGGGGACAGGGAATGGCTACACCTTC.

The V call is TRBV30, the J call TRBJ1-3; a weak D match, TRBD1 (5 bases). In germline, CDR1 is GTSNPN, CDR2 SVGIG (reference sequence). This CDR3 is built from 15 residues. V lost 2 bases, J lost 0 bases, and 11 bases lay in between. CDR3 region: CAWSLTARSGNTIYF. CDR3 bases: TGTGCCTGGAGTCTGACAGCGCGCTCTGGAAACACCATATATTTT.

The rearrangement uses TRBV9 and TRBJ2-3; D gene ambiguous. The CDR3 totals 13 residues. Germline loops: CDR1 SGDLS, CDR2 YYNGEE. V shed 1 base and J shed 2 bases, with 5 bases lying between them. The CDR3 spells CASSVSPTDTQYF. CDR3 DNA sequence: TGTGCCAGCAGCGTAAGCCCCACAGATACGCAGTATTTT. Complete variable domain (other parts from reference TRBV9 and TRBJ2-3): DSGVTQTPKHLITATGQRVTLRCSPRSGDLSVYWYQQSLDQGLQFLIQYYNGEERAKGNILERFSAQQFPDLHSELNLSSLELGDSALYFCASSVSPTDTQYFGPGTRLTVL.

The sample holds a few counts of this clone. The rearrangement joins TRBV10-3 to TRBJ2-2; tentative D call: TRBD2 (5 bases). The V end lost 6 bases, the J end lost 3 bases, and 14 bases lay between the germline ends. This CDR3 is built from 15 residues. Germline CDR1 reads ENHRY; CDR2 reads SYGVKD. The CDR3 region is CAIRGSAGDTGELFF. The CDR3 DNA reads TGTGCCATCAGGGGCTCGGCGGGTGACACCGGGGAGCTGTTTTTT.

The rearrangement uses TRBV9 and TRBJ2-2, with D possibly matching TRBD2 (6 bases). CDR1 is SGDLS, CDR2 YYNGEE, per germline. This CDR3 has 16 amino acids. V was trimmed by 4 bases and J by 9 bases, leaving 22 bases between them. CDR3 sequence reads: CASSFEVDYGIRELFF. The CDR3 DNA follows: TGTGCCAGCAGCTTCGAAGTGGACTACGGTATCCGGGAGCTGTTTTTT.

This sequence joins TRBV2 and TRBJ1-4, with D possibly matching TRBD1 (6 bases). The V end lost 10 bases, the J end lost 5 bases, and 11 bases lay between the germline ends. This CDR3 is built from 12 residues. From germline, CDR1 is SNHLY and CDR2 FYNNEI. DNA for the CDR3: TGTGCCACCCAGACAGGAAATGAAAAACTGTTTTTT. Translated: CATQTGNEKLFF.

The CDR3 sequence is CASSEAPRGKNIQYF. The CDR3 DNA follows: TGTGCCAGCAGTGAAGCGCCTCGGGGGAAAAACATTCAGTACTTC. The chain combines TRBV2 with TRBJ2-4; maybe TRBD2 (6 bases). The CDR3 length is 15 residues. From germline, CDR1 is SNHLY and CDR2 FYNNEI. V lost 0 bases and J 4 bases, leaving 10 bases between the germline ends. Full variable domain (rest looked up from reference TRBV2 and TRBJ2-4): EPEVTQTPSHQVTQMGQEVILRCVPISNHLYFYWYRQILGQKVEFLVSFYNNEISEKSEIFDDQFSVERPDGSNFTLKIRSTKLEDSAMYFCASSEAPRGKNIQYFGAGTRLSVL.

The chain employs TRBV18 and TRBJ1-4; D perhaps matches TRBD1 (6 bases). The CDR3 runs 13 residues. V gave up 2 bases and J gave up 12 bases, with 13 bases separating them. CDR1 is KGHSH, CDR2 LQKENI, per germline. This CDR3 is CASSPIRDKELFF. In nucleotides, the CDR3 is TGTGCCAGCTCACCAATACGGGACAAGGAACTGTTTTTT.

The CDR3 region is CASSPEQGSKNYGYTF. In DNA form, the CDR3 reads TGCGCCAGCAGCCCTGAGCAGGGCAGTAAAAACTATGGCTACACCTTC. The chain joins TRBV5-1 to TRBJ1-2; possible D gene TRBD1, 5 bases. Trimming stripped 4 bases from V and 2 bases from J, with 18 bases between. There are 16 residues in the CDR3. Germline-derived CDR1 and CDR2 are SGHRS and YFSETQ.

The rearrangement joins TRBV6-5 to TRBJ1-1; TRBD1 is a possible D gene (6 bases). Germline values: CDR1 MNHEY, CDR2 SVGAGI. Trimming removed 4 bases from V and 5 bases from J, with 14 bases in between. This CDR3 comprises 14 residues. CDR3 in amino acids: CASSSETGVTEAFF. In nucleotides, the CDR3 is TGTGCCAGCAGTTCCGAGACAGGAGTAACTGAAGCTTTCTTT.

The chain has TRBV11-1 and TRBJ2-7; D is possibly TRBD2 (5 bases). Germline CDR1 SGHAT, CDR2 FQDESV (reference sequence). V was shortened by 3 bases and J by 3 bases, with 12 bases between the two germline ends. The CDR3 contains 14 residues. The CDR3 DNA reads TGTGCCAGCAGCTTCGCGTCGGGGATCTACGAGCAGTACTTC. It codes for CASSFASGIYEQYF.

The J gene is TRBJ2-2, the V gene TRBV7-9, with a tentative D call TRBD1 (6 bases). Germline V gene sequence: CDR1 SEHNR, CDR2 FQNEAQ (reference sequence). The CDR3 is 13 residues long. V was pared by 4 bases and J by 6 bases, with 9 bases between. CDR3 protein: CASSSGDSGELFF. Written as DNA, the CDR3 is TGTGCCAGCAGCTCAGGGGATTCCGGGGAGCTGTTTTTT.

The CDR3 DNA reads as TGTGCCAGCAGCCAAGCCGGGACTCCCCAAGAGACCCAGTACTTC. Translated, it gives CASSQAGTPQETQYF. The chain recombines TRBV16 with TRBJ2-5; D is perhaps TRBD2 (6 bases). Germline loops: CDR1 KGHSY, CDR2 FQNENV. Trimming took 2 bases from V and 1 from J, leaving 11 bases between them. CDR3 length: 15 residues.

The CDR3: CAWGPGTSGGPDTQYF. As DNA, the CDR3 is TGTGCCTGGGGCCCGGGGACTAGCGGGGGCCCAGATACGCAGTATTTT. V and J are TRBV30 and TRBJ2-3; the match to TRBD2 covers 14 bases. This CDR3 region has 16 residues. The germline V gene encodes CDR1 GTSNPN and CDR2 SVGIG (reference sequence). V lost 5 bases to trimming and J lost 4 bases; unmatched junction nucleotides: 8.

The genes are TRBV2 and TRBJ2-5; D is possibly TRBD1 (6 bases). The germline V gene has CDR1 SNHLY and CDR2 FYNNEI. Trimming took 4 bases from V and 2 from J, leaving 11 bases between them. This CDR3 is built from 14 residues. CDR3 region: CASSGGRGQETQYF. Written as DNA, the CDR3 is TGTGCCAGCAGTGGAGGCAGGGGACAAGAGACCCAGTACTTC.

The CDR3 is CASSVAGWLGGGSSEQFF. CDR3 nucleotide sequence: TGTGCCAGCAGCGTAGCCGGCTGGCTTGGCGGGGGGTCCAGTGAGCAGTTCTTC. V is TRBV9 and J is TRBJ2-1; TRBD2 aligns across 8 bases. This CDR3 has 18 residues. V lost 0 bases and J lost 9; bases outside the gene matches: 17. The germline gives CDR1 SGDLS, CDR2 YYNGEE.

This clone has more than one count but fewer than ten. This chain links TRBV2 with TRBJ1-2, with 9 positions matching TRBD1. The CDR3 extends over 16 amino acids. Trimming took 3 bases from V and 4 from J; bases not matched to a gene: 9. Germline CDR1 is SNHLY and CDR2 is FYNNEI. The CDR3 loop reads CASSDTGGGQGYGYTF. The CDR3 DNA reads TGTGCCAGCAGTGATACAGGGGGCGGACAGGGCTATGGCTACACCTTC.

The CDR3 here is CASSVSTSDNEQFF. DNA for the CDR3: TGTGCCAGCAGTGTTTCGACATCGGACAATGAGCAGTTCTTC. The chain has TRBV2 and TRBJ2-1; D call uncertain. CDR3 length: 14 residues. The germline V gene encodes CDR1 SNHLY and CDR2 FYNNEI. V dropped 4 bases and J dropped 5 bases, with 12 bases sitting between them. The whole variable domain, remainder taken from reference TRBV2 and TRBJ2-1, is EPEVTQTPSHQVTQMGQEVILRCVPISNHLYFYWYRQILGQKVEFLVSFYNNEISEKSEIFDDQFSVERPDGSNFTLKIRSTKLEDSAMYFCASSVSTSDNEQFFGPGTRLTVL.

V gene TRBV7-9 combines with J gene TRBJ1-1; the D gene is possibly TRBD1 (6 bases). The length of the CDR3 is 14 residues. The germline gives CDR1 SEHNR, CDR2 FQNEAQ (reference sequence). Trimming pared 2 bases from V and 8 bases from J, leaving 15 bases between. The CDR3 here is CASSLSGLRGEAFF. The CDR3, as DNA: TGTGCCAGCAGCTTAAGTGGTTTGAGGGGGGAAGCTTTCTTT.

The rearrangement links TRBV5-8 to TRBJ2-7; the match to TRBD1 covers 9 bases. After removal of 4 bases from V and 3 bases from J, the junction contained 8 bases not matched to a gene. Germline V gives CDR1 SGHTS, CDR2 YDEGEE. The length of the CDR3 is 15 residues. CDR3 coding DNA: TGTGCCAGCAGCGTGACAGGGGGGAACAACTACGAGCAGTACTTC. Its protein is CASSVTGGNNYEQYF.